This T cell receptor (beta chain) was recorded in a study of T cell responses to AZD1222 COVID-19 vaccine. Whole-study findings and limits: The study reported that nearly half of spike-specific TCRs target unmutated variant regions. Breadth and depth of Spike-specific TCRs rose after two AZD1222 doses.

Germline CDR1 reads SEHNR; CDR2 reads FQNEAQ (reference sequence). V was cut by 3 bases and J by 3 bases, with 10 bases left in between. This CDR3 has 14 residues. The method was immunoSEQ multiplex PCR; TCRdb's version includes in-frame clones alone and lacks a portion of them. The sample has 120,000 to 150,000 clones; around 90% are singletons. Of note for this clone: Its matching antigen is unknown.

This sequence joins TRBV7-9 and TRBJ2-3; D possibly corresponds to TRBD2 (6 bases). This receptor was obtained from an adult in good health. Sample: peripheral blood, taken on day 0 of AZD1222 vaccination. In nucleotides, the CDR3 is TGTGCCAGCAGCTTGGCGGGGTTGACAGATACGCAGTATTTT. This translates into CASSLAGLTDTQYF. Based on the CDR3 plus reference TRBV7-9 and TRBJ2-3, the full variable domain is DTGVSQNPRHKITKRGQNVTFRCDPISEHNRLYWYRQTLGQGPEFLTYFQNEAQLEKSRLLSDRFSAERPKGSFSTLEIQRTEQGDSAMYLCASSLAGLTDTQYFGPGTRLTVL.